This T cell receptor (beta chain) was sequenced during a study of beta chain features in type 1 diabetes (dated by TCRdb to 2016 to 2019). Background for the entire study: Patients and healthy donors did not differ in mean age, gender distribution, total cell number or subset yield. In the study, TCRB repertoires of sorted circulating CD4+ T cell subsets from recently diagnosed type 1 diabetes patients were compared with those of matched healthy donors. A total of about 100,000,000 sorted cells were examined across all samples, and RNA yield correlated strongly with the number of cells per subset. Regulatory and stem cell-like memory subsets were obtained from only 8 patients and roughly 8 healthy donors, while naive and central memory subsets were obtained from all 28 donors. Study-level results and caveats: Sequencing cDNA rather than genomic DNA could over-represent highly expressing activated cells, although activation and CD3 levels did not differ between groups. Naive, central memory and regulatory TCRB repertoires appeared to be more alike among patients than among healthy donors. At VDJ recombination sites, type 1 diabetes patients had fewer insertions and more deleted nucleotides, which implies abnormalities in thymic rearrangement. In all four CD4+ subsets, TCRB CDR3 length was moderately but significantly shorter in type 1 diabetes patients. HLA sub-analyses involved small numbers of individuals, so any influence of HLA type on TCRB rearrangement remained unresolved. PCR might favor shorter templates, but patient and control samples were amplified and corrected together, so any skew would affect both groups equally.

The CDR3 has 12 amino acids, counting the end cysteine and phenylalanine. The only DNA kept is the CDR3, 36 bases in frame from the first base. The V end loses 3 bases and the J end loses 4 bases, and a stretch of 7 bases separates them. CDR1 and CDR2 are drawn from the germline V gene: SQVTM, ANQGSEA. This clone was seen a handful of times. The target of this receptor is not known. There are no base qualities to consult, and no much larger clone falls within one base. The entire amount of isolated RNA was reverse transcribed using the High Capacity cDNA Reverse Transcription Kit, so the sequenced TCRB transcripts were expressed ones. Deep immunoSEQ sequencing was performed on naive, central memory and regulatory T cell samples, with an average of roughly 3.3 million total reads per sample. After sorted cells were lysed in RLT buffer, RNA was extracted with DNase-treated RNeasy Micro or Mini kits, with the choice depending on cell number. To prevent cross-contamination, each cell subset was processed individually, whereas patient and healthy donor samples were processed jointly. The immunoSEQ multiplex PCR was used to amplify TCRB sequences from cDNA, yielding 87-bp fragments that span the CDR3 region. Amplicons were sequenced on the Illumina HiSeq platform. From the authors' description of their analysis: Synthetic template baselines were used to correct PCR bias computationally, reads within Hamming distance 2 were collapsed together, and singletons that could not be merged were discarded. Reads were aligned against IMGT so that V, D and J genes, CDR3 length and insertions or deletions at six rearrangement sites could be assigned. Within each subset, clonotype counts were normalized to sorted cell number, after which true diversity and Gini coefficients were computed with the tcR R package. Repertoire sharing was quantified using the overlap coefficient calculated on TCRB nucleotide sequences. As a proxy for the pre-selection repertoire, out-of-frame TCRB sequences from naive cells were analyzed. As stored in TCRdb, this immuneACCESS dataset retains in-frame rearrangements with V and J assigned. A fraction of the clones does not appear; measured against another copy, unresolved V genes explain less than half of the discrepancy, and the remainder lacks a known reason. V, J and clone size reflect that table, while D and trimming were determined from the DNA. For this sample there are roughly 450,000 clones; approximately 13% appear just once. The ten biggest clones cover roughly 0.038% of the sample.

Each donor gave one peripheral blood draw, averaging roughly 0.11 L, which was collected into heparinised tubes. A BD FACSAria II and a panel including CD45RO, CCR7, CD25, CD127, CD95 and CD27 were used to sort naive, central memory, regulatory and stem cell-like memory CD4+ T cells. All sorted populations exceeded 95% purity. Right away, PBMCs were isolated by Lymphoprep density gradient centrifugation and were stained directly, with no culture step. So that batch effects would be minimized, each experiment stained and sorted samples in pairs, pairing one healthy donor with one patient. Source material: naive CD4+ T cells from blood. The cell subset or site label corresponds to: true naive CD4+ T cells. This receptor was obtained from a young man in good health. The sequence is built from TRBV29-1 and TRBJ2-1, with no D gene named confidently. At the DNA level, the sequence is TGCAGCGTTGACCCGGAGTACAATGAGCAGTTCTTC. Translated, it reads CSVDPEYNEQFF.